This T cell receptor (beta chain) appears in the sequencing data of a study of beta chain features in type 1 diabetes. General study points: Junctions at VDJ sites from type 1 diabetes patients had fewer insertions and more deletions. Within each of all four CD4+ subsets, Type 1 diabetes patients had TCRB CDR3s that were moderately but significantly shorter.

The CDR3 consists of 14 residues. Trimming at V came to 5 bases and at J to 1 base, leaving 3 bases not matched to a gene. Germline CDR1 reads LNHDA; CDR2 reads SQIVND (reference sequence). As to this clone: The target antigen is unknown.

TCRB transcripts that were expressed got sequenced, as all of the isolated RNA had been reverse transcribed. The method was immunoSEQ multiplex PCR; TCRdb's version includes in-frame clones alone and lacks a portion of them. Counted here are about 320,000 clones, 12% to 15% occurring once; the ten biggest clones make up 6.7%. The sequenced sample was central memory CD4+ T cells from blood. The rearrangement links TRBV19 to TRBJ2-5; 8 bases map to TRBD2. This TCR derives from a man between 25 and 39 years old in good health. Here the CDR3 DNA reads TGTGCCAGTAGTTTAGCGGGGAGCCAAGAGACCCAGTACTTC. This gives the protein CASSLAGSQETQYF.